A selection of T cell receptor beta chains follows, all from one sample in a study of T cell responses to AZD1222 COVID-19 vaccine. Repertoires were generated with immunoSEQ multiplex PCR, while TCRdb's copy carries only in-frame clones and drops some. This sample carries some 120,000 clones, about 89% of them seen once, and the ten largest clones take around 30%. Source: peripheral blood, taken on day 0 of AZD1222 vaccination. All receptors derive from an adult in good health. The CDR3 runs from the conserved cysteine through the conserved F or W. The D gene is left open where the match is weak. Where a row states a size, it is once, few, many or the class of an expanded clone; other rows omit it.

v_gene: TRBV7-2
d_gene: .
j_gene: TRBJ2-7
abundance: .
CDR3nt: TGTGCCAGCAGCTTAACGCTGGAGTCCGAGCAGTACTTC
CDR3aa: CASSLTLESEQYF

v_gene: TRBV5-1
d_gene: .
j_gene: TRBJ2-2
abundance: once
CDR3nt: TGCGCCAGCAGCGACGGACACCCCACCGGGGAGCTGTTTTTT
CDR3aa: CASSDGHPTGELFF

v_gene: TRBV5-6
d_gene: TRBD2
j_gene: TRBJ2-7
abundance: .
CDR3nt: TGTGCCAGCAGCGTCCCAAATGGGGGAGGGTACGAGCAGTACTTC
CDR3aa: CASSVPNGGGYEQYF

v_gene: TRBV19
d_gene: .
j_gene: TRBJ1-1
abundance: .
CDR3nt: TGTGCCAGTAGAGCGAACACTGAAGCTTTCTTT
CDR3aa: CASRANTEAFF

v_gene: TRBV4-2
d_gene: .
j_gene: TRBJ1-5
abundance: few
CDR3nt: TGTGCCAGCAGCCAAGAGGAGTCACCGGGCAATCAGCCCCAGCATTTT
CDR3aa: CASSQEESPGNQPQHF

v_gene: TRBV7-2
d_gene: TRBD1
j_gene: TRBJ1-2
abundance: .
CDR3nt: TGTGCCAGCACCGTAGCAGGGGGTACTAACTATGGCTACACCTTC
CDR3aa: CASTVAGGTNYGYTF

v_gene: TRBV7-3
d_gene: .
j_gene: TRBJ1-1
abundance: .
CDR3nt: TGTGCCAGCAGCGTATCAGGACTATCCGCTGAAGCTTTCTTT
CDR3aa: CASSVSGLSAEAFF

v_gene: TRBV5-1
d_gene: .
j_gene: TRBJ1-1
abundance: .
CDR3nt: TGCGCCAGCAGCCTAGCCCCGGGGGCACCTGAAGCTTTCTTT
CDR3aa: CASSLAPGAPEAFF

v_gene: TRBV19
d_gene: TRBD2
j_gene: TRBJ2-7
abundance: .
CDR3nt: TGTGCCAGTAGAACTAGCGGGAGGACCTCCTACGAGCAGTACTTC
CDR3aa: CASRTSGRTSYEQYF

v_gene: TRBV7-9
d_gene: TRBD2
j_gene: TRBJ2-7
abundance: .
CDR3nt: TGTGCCAGCAGCTTAGGTGATAGCGGGGCCTCCTACGAGCAGTACTTC
CDR3aa: CASSLGDSGASYEQYF

v_gene: TRBV5-1
d_gene: .
j_gene: TRBJ1-2
abundance: .
CDR3nt: TGCGCCAGCAGCTTGGGGGACGGTGGGAAAGGCTACACCTTC
CDR3aa: CASSLGDGGKGYTF

v_gene: TRBV12-5
d_gene: .
j_gene: TRBJ1-4
abundance: .
CDR3nt: TGTGCTAGTGGTTTTGGGGGGCGGACTAATGAAAAACTGTTTTTT
CDR3aa: CASGFGGRTNEKLFF

v_gene: TRBV27
d_gene: TRBD1
j_gene: TRBJ1-6
abundance: .
CDR3nt: TGTGCCAGCAGCCATACAGGGGCGGTTAATTCACCCCTCCACTTT
CDR3aa: CASSHTGAVNSPLHF

v_gene: TRBV5-1
d_gene: .
j_gene: TRBJ1-1
abundance: .
CDR3nt: TGCGCCAGCAGCTTGGCCACGGGCAAGAACACTGAAGCTTTCTTT
CDR3aa: CASSLATGKNTEAFF

v_gene: TRBV4-3
d_gene: .
j_gene: TRBJ1-5
abundance: .
CDR3nt: TGCGCCAGCAGCCAAGATTGGGCAAGCAATCAGCCCCAGCATTTT
CDR3aa: CASSQDWASNQPQHF

v_gene: TRBV18
d_gene: TRBD1
j_gene: TRBJ1-2
abundance: .
CDR3nt: TGTGCCAGCTCCATGGGGACAGAGTATGGCTACACCTTC
CDR3aa: CASSMGTEYGYTF